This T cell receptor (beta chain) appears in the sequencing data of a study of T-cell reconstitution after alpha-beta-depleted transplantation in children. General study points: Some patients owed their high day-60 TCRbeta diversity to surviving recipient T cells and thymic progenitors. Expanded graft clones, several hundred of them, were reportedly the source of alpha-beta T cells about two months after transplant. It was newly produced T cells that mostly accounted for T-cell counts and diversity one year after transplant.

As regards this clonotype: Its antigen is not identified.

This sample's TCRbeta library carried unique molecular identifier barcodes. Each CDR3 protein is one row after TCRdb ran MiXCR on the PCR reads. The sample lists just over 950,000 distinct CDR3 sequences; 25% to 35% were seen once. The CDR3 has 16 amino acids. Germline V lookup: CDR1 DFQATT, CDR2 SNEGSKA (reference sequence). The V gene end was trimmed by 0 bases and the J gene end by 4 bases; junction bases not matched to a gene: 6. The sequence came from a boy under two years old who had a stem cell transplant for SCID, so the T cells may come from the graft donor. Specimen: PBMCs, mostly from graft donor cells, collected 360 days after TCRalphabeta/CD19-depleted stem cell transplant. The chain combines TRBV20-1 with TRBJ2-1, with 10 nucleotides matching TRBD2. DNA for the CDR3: TGCAGTGCTAGAGATAAGCGGGGGGGACATTACAATGAGCAGTTCTTC. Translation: CSARDKRGGHYNEQFF.